This TCR beta chain was observed in a study of blood T cell repertoires in COVID-19. Overall study: COVID-19 samples, acute and convalescent, were from the United States, Italy and Spain. In each case, the material was cDNA or gDNA derived from T cells, B-cell-depleted T cells, or PBMCs.

Original handling: Reference gene primer amplification yielded estimated nucleated cell counts. Repertoires were generated with immunoSEQ multiplex PCR, while TCRdb's copy carries only in-frame clones and drops some. The V and J calls and clone size come from that table; D and trimming were worked out from the DNA. The data hold around 200,000 clones, with around 80% observed a single time. The sample holds one count of this clone. Germline-derived CDR1 and CDR2 are GTSNPN and SVGIG (reference sequence). Trimming took 4 bases from V and 11 from J, leaving 12 bases between them. This CDR3 has 12 residues.

V and J are TRBV30 and TRBJ1-6; maybe TRBD1 (6 bases). The receptor's source is a man aged 40-50 years with active or convalescent COVID-19. Sequenced material: peripheral blood. CDR3 nucleotides: TGTGCCTGGAATCTTGAGGGGGCACCCCTCCACTTT. Encoded protein: CAWNLEGAPLHF.